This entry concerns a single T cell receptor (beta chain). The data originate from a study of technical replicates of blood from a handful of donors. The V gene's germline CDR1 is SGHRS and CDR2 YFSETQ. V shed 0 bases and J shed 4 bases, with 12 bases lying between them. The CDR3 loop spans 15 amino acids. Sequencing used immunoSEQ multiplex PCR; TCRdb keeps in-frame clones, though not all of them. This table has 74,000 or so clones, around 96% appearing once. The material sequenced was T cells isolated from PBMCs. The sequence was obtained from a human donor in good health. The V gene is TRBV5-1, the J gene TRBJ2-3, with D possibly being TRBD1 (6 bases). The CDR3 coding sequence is TGCGCCAGCAGCTTGGCCGGTCAGGGGTCAGATACGCAGTATTTT. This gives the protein CASSLAGQGSDTQYF.